This T cell receptor beta chain is from a study of T cell responses to AZD1222 COVID-19 vaccine. There are 14 residues in the CDR3. CDR1 and CDR2 from the germline V gene are MDHEN and SYDVKM. Trimming removed 6 bases from V and 3 bases from J, with 15 bases in between. Sequenced by immunoSEQ multiplex PCR; TCRdb stores in-frame clones only, minus some. The profile shows 120,000 to 150,000 clones, around 92% of them singletons. The V call is TRBV28, the J call TRBJ2-7; TRBD1 might be the D (5 bases). This specimen was peripheral blood, taken on day 0 of AZD1222 vaccination. The source is an adult in good health. In DNA form, the CDR3 reads TGTGCCAGCAGCCCGGACACACGGCGCTACGAGCAGTACTTC. This sequence encodes CASSPDTRRYEQYF.